Each of the 14 T cell receptor beta chains below was sequenced from the same sample in a study of blood T cells in healthy people across ages (dated by TCRdb to between 2015 and 2017). The library was built by means of 5' RACE. TCRdb shows the sequencer as Illumina HiSeq 2500. A second PCR of about 6 to 11 cycles was run with a J-beta primer mix and a sample-barcoded 5' primer. TCRdb reworked the public reads: Q25 trimming with fastp, MiXCR clone assembly, productive beta chains retained. All rows with the same CDR3 protein become a single entry with the most common DNA and genes. The sample profile shows 850,000 to 1,000,000 distinct CDR3 sequences; roughly 50% of them were found once. The ten largest clones take up over 20% of the sample. Material: blood. Receptors originate from a woman aged 55-70 years in good health.

The chain uses TRBV11-2 and TRBJ1-4; possibly TRBD1 for D (5 bases). V shed 1 base and J shed 12 bases, with 21 bases lying between them. CDR1 and CDR2 (germline): SGHAT, FQNNGV. The CDR3 runs to 16 residues. This CDR3 is CASSLGLGLAGWQLFF. CDR3 in DNA: TGTGCCAGCAGCTTAGGGCTGGGGCTGGCCGGTTGGCAACTGTTTTTT.

Only a few counts were recorded for this clonotype. The V and J genes are TRBV10-3 and TRBJ2-4; D unresolved. Trimming pared 7 bases from V and 1 base from J, leaving 11 bases between. Germline V lookup: CDR1 ENHRY, CDR2 SYGVKD. CDR3 size: 14 residues. CDR3: CAIKEESAKNIQYF. The CDR3 DNA reads as TGTGCCATCAAAGAGGAGTCGGCCAAAAACATTCAGTACTTC.

In this sample, this clonotype turned up a few times. V gene TRBV13 combines with J gene TRBJ2-7; the match to TRBD2 covers 14 bases. The V gene's germline CDR1 is PRHDT and CDR2 FYEKMQ (reference sequence). J lost 7 bases, V lost 5 bases, and 10 bases had no gene match. The CDR3 sequence is 16 residues long. The CDR3 here is CASSAIPGLAGDEQYF. CDR3 DNA: TGTGCCAGCAGCGCTATACCGGGACTAGCGGGAGATGAGCAGTACTTC.

The V and J genes are TRBV4-2 and TRBJ2-1; 8 bases align to TRBD1. The CDR3 sequence is 16 residues long. CDR1 and CDR2 (germline): LGHNA, YNFKEQ. V was pared by 4 bases and J by 3 bases, with 8 bases of the junction left unmatched. The CDR3 reads CASSPSTGAGYNEQFF. CDR3 nucleotide sequence: TGTGCCAGCAGCCCGTCGACAGGGGCGGGCTACAATGAGCAGTTCTTC.

J is TRBJ1-1 and V is TRBV29-1; possible D gene TRBD1, 5 bases. Germline lookup yields CDR1 SQVTM and CDR2 ANQGSEA. Trimming took off 4 bases at V and 2 bases at J, with 11 bases between the two ends. The CDR3 is made up of 13 amino acids. The CDR3 spells CSVGGVANTEAFF. The CDR3 nucleotides are TGCAGCGTTGGGGGGGTCGCAAACACTGAAGCTTTCTTT.

V and J are TRBV21-1 and TRBJ1-4. TRBV21-1 is a listed pseudogene. The CDR3 has 13 amino acids. CDR3 nucleotides: TGTGCCAGCAGCAAATCGGCTGGTGAAAAACTGTTTTTT. This sequence encodes CASSKSAGEKLFF.

CDR3 residues: CASSDLGNVEQYF. The CDR3 DNA is TGCGCCAGCAGCGACCTCGGGAACGTCGAGCAGTACTTC. The genes are TRBV5-1 and TRBJ2-7, with D perhaps matching TRBD2 (5 bases). V lost 4 bases to trimming and J lost 6 bases, with 14 bases between them. This CDR3 comprises 13 residues. Germline loops: CDR1 SGHRS, CDR2 YFSETQ.

The rearrangement joins TRBV29-1 to TRBJ2-5; TRBD1 is a possible D gene (5 bases). The CDR3 has 13 amino acids. With 4 bases removed from V and 5 bases from J, the gap between germline ends came to 14 bases. Germline assignment: CDR1 SQVTM and CDR2 ANQGSEA. The CDR3 region has the DNA TGCAGCGTTGCGAAGGGGCTTGGGGAGACCCAGTACTTC. It is translated as CSVAKGLGETQYF.

There are a few counts of this clonotype. V gene TRBV12-3 or TRBV12-4 combines with J gene TRBJ2-7; 7 nucleotides align to TRBD1. Trimming at V came to 2 bases and at J to 9 bases, leaving 10 bases not matched to a gene. This CDR3 has 14 residues. CDR3 region: CASSLTGEVGRQYF. CDR3 nucleotides: TGTGCCAGCAGTTTAACAGGGGAAGTCGGTAGGCAGTACTTC.

This clonotype occurred a few times. This rearrangement joins TRBV7-2 to TRBJ2-3, with D maybe TRBD2 (7 bases). Germline CDR1 reads SGHTA; CDR2 reads FQGNSA. This CDR3 spans 18 amino acids. V lost 0 bases, J lost 0 bases, and 16 bases lay in between. CDR3 residues: CASSLAGGGGYSTDTQYF. CDR3 nucleotides: TGTGCCAGCAGCTTAGCGGGAGGGGGAGGGTATAGCACAGATACGCAGTATTTT.

V gene TRBV20-1 combines with J gene TRBJ2-2, with 7 bases that match TRBD1. The CDR3 totals 14 residues. Trimming removed 5 bases from V and 5 bases from J; junction bases left unmatched: 8. CDR1 and CDR2 (germline): DFQATT, SNEGSKA (reference sequence). Written as DNA, the CDR3 is TGCAGTGCTCCGATCGACAGGGCAACCGGGGAGCTGTTTTTT. It translates to CSAPIDRATGELFF.

The table lists this clonotype with a count of one. The J gene is TRBJ2-5, the V gene TRBV7-2, with 7 bases that match TRBD1. J was trimmed by 2 bases and V by 6 bases; bases with no gene match: 15. CDR1 is SGHTA and CDR2 is FQGNSA in the germline V gene. This CDR3 comprises 17 residues. The CDR3 DNA sequence: TGTGCCAGCAGTCAAGTCCCACCGGGACAGAGACAAGAGACCCAGTACTTC. This encodes CASSQVPPGQRQETQYF.

This chain connects TRBV28 to TRBJ2-4; D is perhaps TRBD1 (6 bases). Trimming took off 10 bases at V and 13 bases at J, with 26 bases between the two ends. Germline assignment: CDR1 MDHEN and CDR2 SYDVKM. This CDR3 comprises 14 residues. The CDR3 sequence is CAISFGTQPSGQYF. The CDR3 nucleotides read TGTGCCATCTCTTTCGGGACACAGCCCTCTGGGCAGTACTTC.

This clonotype came up a few times. This chain links TRBV28 with TRBJ1-5; TRBD1 matches 7 bases. The CDR3 totals 16 residues. V lost 2 bases, J lost 5 bases, and 9 bases stayed unmatched. Germline V gene lookup returns CDR1 MDHEN and CDR2 SYDVKM. The CDR3 loop reads CASSLQAGDSYQPQHF. DNA for the CDR3: TGTGCCAGCAGTTTACAGGCAGGGGACAGCTATCAGCCCCAGCATTTT.